This T cell receptor beta chain was sequenced in a study of blood T cell repertoires in COVID-19. Study overall: Samples taken during acute and convalescent COVID-19 were collected in the United States, Italy and Spain. PBMCs, B-cell-depleted T cells, or T cells provided the cDNA or gDNA that made up the material.

As processed by the authors: The assay estimated nucleated cells by amplifying reference gene primers. Produced via immunoSEQ multiplex PCR; TCRdb's table is partial and in-frame only. Clone size and the V and J calls come from that table; the DNA yielded D and trimming. The data hold roughly 52,000 clones, with 85% to 90% observed a single time. The V end lost 3 bases, the J end lost 2 bases, and 20 bases lay between the germline ends. Per germline, CDR1 SGHDT and CDR2 YYEEEE. The CDR3 runs 17 residues. The sample comprised peripheral blood. V is TRBV5-6 and J is TRBJ2-5; no clear D. The source is a man between 50 and 59 years old with acute or convalescent COVID-19. The CDR3 DNA reads TGTGCCAGCAGCTATTACACGACCAAGCAGGTTCAAGAGACCCAGTACTTC. Translated: CASSYYTTKQVQETQYF.